The 26 T cell receptor beta chains listed next were all sequenced from one sample in a study of T-cell reconstitution after alpha-beta-depleted transplantation in children. A library of TCRbeta sequences, prepared with unique molecular identifiers, was generated. Using its own MiXCR run on the PCR reads, TCRdb lists one record per CDR3 protein. The data contain more than 90,000 distinct CDR3 sequences, 10% of them singletons. This specimen consisted of PBMCs, obtained before TCRalphabeta/CD19-depleted stem cell transplant. Receptors were obtained from a boy younger than 10 with acute lymphoblastic leukemia, due to receive a stem cell transplant.

CDR3 sequence reads: CSVNSGATDTQYF. The CDR3 coding sequence is TGCAGCGTTAATAGCGGAGCCACAGATACGCAGTATTTT. The chain employs TRBV29-1 and TRBJ2-3, with TRBD2 as a possible D gene (6 bases). From germline, CDR1 is SQVTM and CDR2 ANQGSEA. This CDR3 contains 13 residues. With 5 bases removed from V and 2 bases from J, the gap between germline ends came to 11 bases.

This clonotype is termed medium-sized. The chain has TRBV27 and TRBJ2-1, with 8 bases that match TRBD2. V was clipped by 9 bases and J by 2 bases; unmatched bases: 0. The CDR3 is 12 residues long. CDR1 MNHEY and CDR2 SMNVEV come from the germline V gene (reference sequence). CDR3: CASSGAYNEQFF. CDR3 in DNA: TGTGCCAGTAGCGGGGCCTACAATGAGCAGTTCTTC.

This clonotype was found a few times. This rearrangement joins TRBV28 to TRBJ1-2; D is unresolved. The CDR3 covers 12 residues. CDR1 and CDR2 from the germline V gene are MDHEN and SYDVKM. V lost 6 bases and J lost 8, with 13 bases in between. CDR3 sequence (DNA): TGTGCCAGCAGCCCCGTGGGGTTGGGCTACACCTTC. Translation gives CASSPVGLGYTF.

This clonotype was seen a few times. The J gene is TRBJ1-2, the V gene TRBV30; D remains unclear. Trimming left V 2 bases short and J 3 bases short, with 13 bases between. CDR1 and CDR2 (germline): GTSNPN, SVGIG (reference sequence). The CDR3 sequence is 14 residues long. This CDR3 reads CAWSPPAAHYGYTF. The CDR3 DNA follows: TGTGCCTGGAGTCCCCCAGCGGCTCACTATGGCTACACCTTC.

This clonotype was detected only a few times. The J gene is TRBJ2-7, the V gene TRBV20-1; D uncertain. Germline lookup yields CDR1 DFQATT and CDR2 SNEGSKA (reference sequence). The CDR3 is 10 residues long. The V gene lost 3 bases and the J gene lost 7 bases, with 7 bases spanning the gap. CDR3 amino acids: CSASGGEQYF. The CDR3 DNA reads TGCAGTGCTAGTGGTGGAGAGCAGTACTTC.

This clonotype was recorded a few times. V is TRBV2 and J is TRBJ2-1, with 8 bases matching TRBD2. Germline CDR1 reads SNHLY; CDR2 reads FYNNEI. This CDR3 contains 16 residues. J gave up 1 base and V 6 bases, and 8 bases lay outside the gene matches. The CDR3 here is CASRDHSGKSYNEQFF. For the CDR3, the DNA is TGTGCCAGCAGAGATCATAGCGGGAAGTCCTACAATGAGCAGTTCTTC.

In its sample, this clonotype was seen a few times. J is TRBJ1-2 and V is TRBV27; possible D gene TRBD1, 5 bases. Looked up from germline, CDR1 is MNHEY and CDR2 is SMNVEV (reference sequence). The CDR3 is made up of 13 amino acids. V gave up 3 bases and J gave up 4 bases, with 9 bases separating them. The CDR3 is CASSFRVGYGYTF. The CDR3 DNA reads TGTGCCAGCAGTTTCAGGGTTGGCTATGGCTACACCTTC.

J is TRBJ2-2 and V is TRBV14; 14 nucleotides line up with TRBD2. The CDR3 extends over 20 amino acids. V trimming: 0 bases; J trimming: 7 bases; junction bases outside the gene matches: 13. Germline CDR1 is SGHDN and CDR2 is FVKESK. Written as DNA, the CDR3 is TGTGCCAGCAGCCAAGACCGTTCTGGGACTAGCGGGAGATATGGCGGGGAGCTGTTTTTT. Translated, it gives CASSQDRSGTSGRYGGELFF.

This sequence joins TRBV18 and TRBJ1-1; 9 nucleotides line up with TRBD1. CDR1 is KGHSH and CDR2 is LQKENI in the germline V gene. This CDR3 has 16 amino acids. With V trimmed by 4 bases and J by 6 bases, 12 bases remained unmatched. The CDR3 DNA reads as TGTGCCAGCTCACAACTCCCTGGGGACAGGGTCGCTGAAGCTTTCTTT. Translated: CASSQLPGDRVAEAFF. The full variable domain, with the rest looked up from reference TRBV18 and TRBJ1-1, is NAGVMQNPRHLVRRRGQEARLRCSPMKGHSHVYWYRQLPEEGLKFMVYLQKENIIDESGMPKERFSAEFPKEGPSILRIQQVVRGDSAAYFCASSQLPGDRVAEAFFGQGTRLTVV.

This clonotype was seen many times. This chain uses TRBV27 with TRBJ2-2; D remains ambiguous. Per germline, CDR1 MNHEY and CDR2 SMNVEV (reference sequence). The CDR3 consists of 12 residues. V lost 6 bases and J lost 7, with 9 bases in between. The CDR3 is CASSHSLGELFF. Here the CDR3 DNA reads TGTGCCAGCAGCCATTCGCTCGGGGAGCTGTTTTTT.

The V call is TRBV28, the J call TRBJ1-1; D is possibly TRBD1 (5 bases). V was shortened by 2 bases and J by 1 base, with 11 bases between the two germline ends. The CDR3 spans 15 residues. CDR1 and CDR2 (germline): MDHEN, SYDVKM. The CDR3 sequence is CASSLPTGRNTEAFF. For the CDR3, the DNA is TGTGCCAGCAGTTTACCCACGGGACGGAACACTGAAGCTTTCTTT.

V is TRBV3-1 and J is TRBJ2-7; TRBD2 aligns across 7 bases. The CDR3 consists of 19 residues. Germline CDR1 reads LGHDT; CDR2 reads YNNKEL (reference sequence). J gave up 5 bases and V 1 base, and 20 bases lay outside the gene matches. In DNA form, the CDR3 reads TGTGCCAGCAGCCAAGTTCACTCAGGGCCCGGGGCGGGAGACGACGAGCAGTACTTC. Translation gives CASSQVHSGPGAGDDEQYF.

In its sample, this clonotype was seen a few times. The gene calls are TRBV7-9 and TRBJ2-1; tentative D call: TRBD1 (7 bases). From germline, CDR1 is SEHNR and CDR2 FQNEAQ (reference sequence). This CDR3 has 16 residues. Trimming left V 5 bases short and J 9 bases short, with 23 bases between. This CDR3 reads CASSPGGGTEFGEQFF. As DNA, the CDR3 is TGTGCCAGCAGCCCCGGGGGCGGGACAGAATTCGGTGAGCAGTTCTTC.

The J gene is TRBJ1-5, the V gene TRBV4-1; 9 bases agree with TRBD1. The CDR3 sequence is 17 residues long. Germline-derived CDR1 and CDR2 are MGHRA and YSYEKL. V shed 0 bases, J shed 2 bases, and the junction held 5 bases outside the gene matches. CDR3 nucleotide sequence: TGCGCCAGCAGCCAAGATAACCGGGACAGGGGCAATCAGCCCCAGCATTTT. Its translation: CASSQDNRDRGNQPQHF.

The chain combines TRBV18 with TRBJ1-1; D is perhaps TRBD1 (6 bases). Germline CDR1 KGHSH, CDR2 LQKENI. CDR3 size: 15 residues. Deletions cut 2 bases from V and 3 bases from J, with 13 bases between. The CDR3 reads CASSPRGAWDTEAFF. The CDR3 coding sequence is TGTGCCAGCTCACCAAGGGGGGCCTGGGACACTGAAGCTTTCTTT.

The chain recombines TRBV4-1 with TRBJ2-7; 8 bases map to TRBD1. CDR3 length: 13 residues. J gave up 2 bases and V 6 bases, and 3 bases lay outside the gene matches. CDR1 and CDR2 (germline): MGHRA, YSYEKL. In nucleotides, the CDR3 is TGCGCCAGCAGAGGGACAGGAGCCTACGAGCAGTACTTC. This encodes CASRGTGAYEQYF.

This clonotype was detected only a few times. V gene TRBV6-1 combines with J gene TRBJ1-2, with 7 bases identical to TRBD1. Germline CDR1 and CDR2: MNHNS and SASEGT. After removal of 3 bases from V and 7 bases from J, the junction contained 11 bases not matched to a gene. The length of the CDR3 is 15 residues. CDR3 sequence reads: CASSDATGPWRGYTF. The CDR3 DNA sequence: TGTGCCAGCAGTGATGCGACAGGGCCGTGGCGTGGCTACACCTTC.

This clonotype occurred many times. V usage is TRBV6-5 and J usage is TRBJ2-2; the D is unclear. Trimming shortened V by 4 bases and J by 5 bases, and 8 bases separated the two germline ends. The germline CDR1 and CDR2 sequences are MNHEY and SVGAGI. This CDR3 comprises 13 residues. The CDR3 DNA follows: TGTGCCAGCAGTTCTCTCGGGACCGGGGAGCTGTTTTTT. Protein: CASSSLGTGELFF.

This clonotype was counted a few times. V usage is TRBV5-1 and J usage is TRBJ1-1; 8 nucleotides align to TRBD1. Germline CDR1 SGHRS, CDR2 YFSETQ. The CDR3 consists of 16 residues. V was pared by 4 bases and J by 3 bases, with 11 bases of the junction left unmatched. The CDR3 reads CASSPRSGTGDTEAFF. In DNA, the CDR3 is TGCGCCAGCAGCCCACGGTCCGGGACAGGTGACACTGAAGCTTTCTTT.

A few counts support this clonotype. The chain carries TRBV4-2 and TRBJ2-7; 8 bases are shared with TRBD1. Germline V gene data show CDR1 as LGHNA and CDR2 as YNFKEQ. The junction had 7 bases not matched to a gene; V was cut back by 3 bases and J by 3 bases. The CDR3 extends over 15 amino acids. The CDR3, as DNA: TGTGCCAGCAGCCAGTCGTGGACAGGGTTCTACGAGCAGTACTTC. This gives the protein CASSQSWTGFYEQYF.

This sequence joins TRBV13 and TRBJ2-5; a possible D gene is TRBD2 (5 bases). Germline V gene lookup returns CDR1 PRHDT and CDR2 FYEKMQ (reference sequence). This CDR3 region has 15 residues. Trimming removed 0 bases at V and 5 bases at J, with 13 bases between. The CDR3 sequence: CASSLGPGGSETQYF. CDR3 nucleotide sequence: TGTGCCAGCAGCTTAGGACCCGGAGGCTCGGAGACCCAGTACTTC.

This clonotype was counted many times. The rearrangement uses TRBV5-1 and TRBJ2-7; the D is unclear. V was pared by 5 bases and J by 0 bases, with 6 bases between. The CDR3 length is 12 residues. Germline V gives CDR1 SGHRS, CDR2 YFSETQ. The CDR3 is CASSIVSYEQYF. The CDR3 DNA sequence: TGCGCCAGCAGTATAGTCTCCTACGAGCAGTACTTC.

The chain carries TRBV4-1 and TRBJ2-1; 7 bases are shared with TRBD1. CDR1 MGHRA and CDR2 YSYEKL come from the germline V gene. The CDR3 covers 15 residues. V shed 0 bases and J 12 bases; nucleotides not matched to a gene: 11. The CDR3 DNA is TGCGCCAGCAGCCAAGATCCCGGGACAGAGAAAAGGCAGTTCTTC. It yields the protein CASSQDPGTEKRQFF.

This clonotype was detected a few times. V gene TRBV27 combines with J gene TRBJ2-5; 8 bases fit TRBD2. The germline gives CDR1 MNHEY, CDR2 SMNVEV (reference sequence). There are 16 residues in the CDR3. The J segment lost 5 bases and the V segment lost 5 bases, leaving 13 bases of the junction unmatched. The CDR3 loop is CASSLRTSSLWETQYF. DNA of the CDR3: TGTGCCAGCAGTCTCCGGACTAGCTCGCTGTGGGAGACCCAGTACTTC.

This sequence joins TRBV5-1 and TRBJ2-3, with 7 bases that match TRBD2. Germline V gene data show CDR1 as SGHRS and CDR2 as YFSETQ. J lost 4 bases, V lost 0 bases, and 8 bases had no gene match. CDR3 length: 16 residues. The CDR3 nucleotides read TGCGCCAGCAGCTTGGATCCCGGGAGGATTGCAGATACGCAGTATTTT. Encoded protein: CASSLDPGRIADTQYF.

V gene TRBV2 combines with J gene TRBJ1-3; no firm D call. There are 12 residues in the CDR3. Trimming shortened V by 0 bases and J by 5 bases, and 2 bases separated the two germline ends. Germline V gene data show CDR1 as SNHLY and CDR2 as FYNNEI. The DNA for the CDR3 is TGTGCCAGCAGTGAAGCGAGAAACACCATATATTTT. Translated, it gives CASSEARNTIYF.